This T cell receptor beta chain appears in the sequencing data of a study of T cell repertoires in cytomegalovirus infection. This clonotype was observed many times. Its specificity is not known. Each CDR3 protein is one row after TCRdb ran MiXCR on the reads. Among approximately 500,000 distinct CDR3 sequences listed, about 15% were seen once. Whole-study findings and limits: Pooled public TCR beta family frequency picked out CMV carriers with the relevant HLA.

V was clipped by 5 bases and J by 14 bases, with 16 bases between them. The V gene's germline CDR1 is SGHAT and CDR2 FQNNGV. This CDR3 is 13 amino acids long. Sequencing was done on a sample of CD8+ T cells from PBMCs. The genes are TRBV11-2 and TRBJ1-6, with D tentatively TRBD1 (5 bases). The sequence was obtained from a human donor in good health (CMV status not recorded). Some clones in this sample may be carry-over from other donors' samples. The CDR3 region has the DNA TGTGCCAGCAGCATCCGGGACTTTGACGCCCTCCACTTT. It encodes CASSIRDFDALHF.